Listed here are 10 T cell receptor beta chains from one sample, sequenced in a study of T cell responses to AZD1222 COVID-19 vaccine. The repertoire was sequenced with immunoSEQ multiplex PCR; TCRdb's copy has only in-frame clones and lacks some. This sample yields around 180,000 clones, of which around 86% are seen a single time; less than 3% belongs to the top ten. The material sequenced was peripheral blood, taken on day 0 of MenACWY control vaccination. Every receptor here comes from an adult in good health.

The CDR3 sequence: CASSEEIGTTYEQYF. Here the CDR3 DNA reads TGTGCCAGCAGTGAAGAAATCGGGACAACCTACGAGCAGTACTTC. The V and J genes are TRBV25-1 and TRBJ2-7; TRBD1 is a possible D gene (6 bases). The CDR3 runs to 15 residues. Germline V CDR1 and CDR2: MGHDK, SYGVNS. With 2 bases removed from V and 2 bases from J, the gap between germline ends came to 13 bases.

This chain links TRBV19 with TRBJ2-3; D call uncertain. The CDR3 runs 15 residues. Trimming pared 7 bases from V and 0 bases from J, leaving 14 bases between. Looked up from germline, CDR1 is LNHDA and CDR2 is SQIVND (reference sequence). The CDR3, as DNA: TGTGCCAGTAAAGAGAGGAGCCGCAGCACAGATACGCAGTATTTT. Protein: CASKERSRSTDTQYF. Full variable domain (missing parts from reference TRBV19 and TRBJ2-3): DGGITQSPKYLFRKEGQNVTLSCEQNLNHDAMYWYRQDPGQGLRLIYYSQIVNDFQKGDIAEGYSVSREKKESFPLTVTSAQKNPTAFYLCASKERSRSTDTQYFGPGTRLTVL.

The chain carries TRBV9 and TRBJ1-2, with D hard to call. The CDR3 totals 13 residues. V lost 4 bases and J lost 0, with 7 bases in between. CDR1 and CDR2 from the germline V gene are SGDLS and YYNGEE. This chain's CDR3 is CASSPTANYGYTF. CDR3 bases: TGTGCCAGCAGCCCAACAGCTAACTATGGCTACACCTTC. The variable domain in full, with the rest retrieved from reference TRBV9 and TRBJ1-2, is DSGVTQTPKHLITATGQRVTLRCSPRSGDLSVYWYQQSLDQGLQFLIQYYNGEERAKGNILERFSAQQFPDLHSELNLSSLELGDSALYFCASSPTANYGYTFGSGTRLTVV.

The V and J genes are TRBV11-2 and TRBJ2-7; D may match TRBD1 or TRBD2 (5 bases each). Per germline, CDR1 SGHAT and CDR2 FQNNGV. V lost 5 bases, J lost 3 bases, and 17 bases lay in between. The CDR3 extends over 15 amino acids. CDR3: CASSPGTGGFYEQYF. DNA for the CDR3: TGTGCCAGCAGCCCCGGGACGGGTGGATTCTACGAGCAGTACTTC.

The chain links TRBV19 to TRBJ1-5, with D unresolved. CDR3 size: 14 residues. Germline lookup yields CDR1 LNHDA and CDR2 SQIVND (reference sequence). V was shortened by 4 bases and J by 3 bases, with 10 bases between the two germline ends. The CDR3 spells CASSNRPTNQPQHF. The CDR3 nucleotides are TGTGCCAGTAGTAATCGACCGACCAATCAGCCCCAGCATTTT. The full variable domain, with the rest looked up from reference TRBV19 and TRBJ1-5, is DGGITQSPKYLFRKEGQNVTLSCEQNLNHDAMYWYRQDPGQGLRLIYYSQIVNDFQKGDIAEGYSVSREKKESFPLTVTSAQKNPTAFYLCASSNRPTNQPQHFGDGTRLSIL.

The chain is built from TRBV9 and TRBJ2-3; a possible D gene is TRBD2 (6 bases). V was pared by 2 bases and J by 6 bases, with 10 bases between. The CDR3 length is 13 residues. Germline V lookup: CDR1 SGDLS, CDR2 YYNGEE. The CDR3 region has the DNA TGTGCCAGCAGCGTTAGCGGCGGGGATACGCAGTATTTT. Translated, it gives CASSVSGGDTQYF.

This clone turned up a few times. The CDR3 DNA follows: TGTGCCAGCTCACCAAACGGGGGCGACACTGAAGCTTTCTTT. Protein product: CASSPNGGDTEAFF. The rearrangement links TRBV18 to TRBJ1-1; the D gene is possibly TRBD1 (6 bases). Deletions cut 2 bases from V and 3 bases from J, with 10 bases between. Germline CDR1 reads KGHSH; CDR2 reads LQKENI. This CDR3 comprises 14 residues.

This clone occurred a few times. The rearrangement links TRBV15 to TRBJ1-6; no reliable D call. V was cut by 1 base and J by 7 bases, with 14 bases left in between. The germline V gene encodes CDR1 LNHNV and CDR2 YYDKDF (reference sequence). The CDR3 is made up of 16 amino acids. CDR3 sequence (DNA): TGTGCCACCAGCAGAGTGACCGGGAGGGCCAATTCACCCCTCCACTTT. Translation: CATSRVTGRANSPLHF. The complete variable domain, with remaining parts taken from reference TRBV15 and TRBJ1-6, reads DAMVIQNPRYQVTQFGKPVTLSCSQTLNHNVMYWYQQKSSQAPKLLFHYYDKDFNNEADTPDNFQSRRPNTSFCFLDIRSPGLGDTAMYLCATSRVTGRANSPLHFGNGTRLTVT.

V gene TRBV28 combines with J gene TRBJ1-6; D may be TRBD1 (5 bases). The V and J ends lost 4 bases and 13 bases respectively, with 17 bases between them. Germline CDR1 and CDR2: MDHEN and SYDVKM. CDR3 length: 14 amino acids. CDR3 coding DNA: TGTGCCAGCAGTTCCGCCCGGGGGGAGTCGCCCCTCCACTTT. As protein: CASSSARGESPLHF.

In regard to this clone: Other DNA variants within this sample encode the same CDR3. This chain links TRBV28 with TRBJ1-1, with D maybe TRBD1 (5 bases). The CDR3 sequence is 12 residues long. Germline-derived CDR1 and CDR2 are MDHEN and SYDVKM. Trimming took 3 bases from V and 3 from J, leaving 5 bases between them. CDR3 amino acids: CASSFRDTEAFF. In DNA form, the CDR3 reads TGTGCCAGCAGTTTCAGGGACACTGAAGCTTTCTTT.